The rows below give T cell receptor beta chains drawn from one sample of a study of T cell responses to AZD1222 COVID-19 vaccine. Libraries were prepared by immunoSEQ multiplex PCR; TCRdb keeps only in-frame clonotypes and omits some of them. The sample comprises around 150,000 clones, approximately 90% of which are singletons, and 3.4% rests with the top ten. Sequencing used peripheral blood, obtained on day 0 of AZD1222 vaccination. The receptors were sampled from an adult in good health. CDR3s include the opening cysteine and the closing phenylalanine or tryptophan. The order of the fields is J gene, V gene, CDR3 protein.

TRBJ2-1 TRBV3-1/TRBV3-2 CASSHARLAGDYNEQFF
TRBJ2-1 TRBV11-3 CASSPRSSGSYNEQFF
TRBJ1-2 TRBV10-3 CAISEDSYGYTF
TRBJ1-5 TRBV5-8 CASSLEVGTLLTQPQHF
TRBJ2-1 TRBV5-1 CASSVSGTSVAEQFF
TRBJ1-6 TRBV30 CAWHGTFDSPLHF
TRBJ2-6 TRBV7-9 CASSGSSGANVLTF
TRBJ2-7 TRBV28 CASSLTSGRAMHEQYF
TRBJ2-7 TRBV6-5 CASSPHVGAAYEQYF
TRBJ1-4 TRBV5-5 CASSLSPTDNEKLFF
TRBJ1-2 TRBV2 CASSGIQGSYGYTF
TRBJ2-3 TRBV7-9 CASSPGSGPGYTDTQYF
TRBJ1-1 TRBV5-1 CASSLFASKQLMNTEAFF
TRBJ1-4 TRBV19 CASSTHFPDSSTNEKLFF
TRBJ1-2 TRBV29-1 CSEGSHYGYTF
TRBJ1-5 TRBV3-1/TRBV3-2 CASSYSSVHQPQHF